This T cell receptor (beta chain) was captured in a study of response to subunit inactivated influenza vaccine. TCRdb passed the RT-PCR reads through MiXCR, listing each CDR3 protein once. Among over 400,000 distinct CDR3 sequences listed, approximately 11% were seen once. Study results and limitations: The authors put forward the suggestion that each seasonal influenza vaccination may bring in only a limited number of new T cells.

This clonotype was observed a handful of times. Its antigen is not known. The sequence was collected from a man in his fifties or sixties who received an inactivated influenza vaccine. Sequencing used PBMCs from blood, obtained about 40 days after vaccination.

This chain's CDR3 is CASRSQLNTEAFF. The CDR3 coding sequence is TGCGCCAGCAGATCACAGCTGAACACTGAAGCTTTCTTT. The chain carries TRBV5-1 and TRBJ1-1; D not certain. The V end lost 5 bases, the J end lost 0 bases, and 8 bases lay between the germline ends. CDR1 and CDR2 from the germline V gene are SGHRS and YFSETQ. The CDR3 loop spans 13 amino acids.